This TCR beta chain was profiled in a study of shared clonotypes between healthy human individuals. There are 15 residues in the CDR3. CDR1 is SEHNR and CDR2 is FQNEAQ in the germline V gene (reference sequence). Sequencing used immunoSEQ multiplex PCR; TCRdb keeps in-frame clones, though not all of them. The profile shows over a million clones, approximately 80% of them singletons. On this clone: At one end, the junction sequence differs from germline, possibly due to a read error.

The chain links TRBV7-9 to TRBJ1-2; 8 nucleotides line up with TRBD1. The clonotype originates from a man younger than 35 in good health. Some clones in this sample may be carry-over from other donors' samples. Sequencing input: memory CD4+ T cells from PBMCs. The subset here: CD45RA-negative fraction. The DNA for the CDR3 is TGTGCCAGCAGCCTAGCGGACAGGGAGAGCTATGGCTACACCTTC. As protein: CASSLADRESYGYTF.